This note documents a single TCR beta chain sequence. The data originate from a study of blood T cell repertoires in COVID-19. Clones were read by immunoSEQ multiplex PCR, and TCRdb kept only the in-frame ones, dropping some. The sample gives approximately 310,000 clones, roughly nine tenths of which show up once; around 4.8% is in the top ten. V was trimmed by 1 base and J by 6 bases, leaving 9 bases between them. The CDR3 runs to 13 residues. Germline V gene sequence: CDR1 LNHDA, CDR2 SQIVND (reference sequence). Recovered participants had two consecutive negative NP/OP PCR tests, healthcare professional clearance, or symptom resolution.

Material for sequencing was PBMCs or T cells enriched from blood (not recorded which). This TCR came from a man in his 60s who had recovered from COVID-19. The chain is built from TRBV19 and TRBJ1-2, with a possible D match to TRBD1 (6 bases). In nucleotides, the CDR3 is TGTGCCAGTAGTATAGGACAGGCCCATGGCTACACCTTC. Translating it yields CASSIGQAHGYTF.